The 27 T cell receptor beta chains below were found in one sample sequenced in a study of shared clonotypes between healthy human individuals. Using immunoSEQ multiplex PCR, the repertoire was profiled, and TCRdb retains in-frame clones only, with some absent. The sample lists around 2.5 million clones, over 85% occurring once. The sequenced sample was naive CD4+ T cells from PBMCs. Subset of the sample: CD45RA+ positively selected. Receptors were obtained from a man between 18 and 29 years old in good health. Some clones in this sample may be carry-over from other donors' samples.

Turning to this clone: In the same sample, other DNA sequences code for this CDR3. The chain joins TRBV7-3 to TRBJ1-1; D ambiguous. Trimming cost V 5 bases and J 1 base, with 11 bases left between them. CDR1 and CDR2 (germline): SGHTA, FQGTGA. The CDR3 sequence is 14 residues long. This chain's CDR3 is CASSPSGSNTEAFF. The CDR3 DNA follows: TGTGCCAGCAGCCCCTCTGGGTCGAACACTGAAGCTTTCTTT.

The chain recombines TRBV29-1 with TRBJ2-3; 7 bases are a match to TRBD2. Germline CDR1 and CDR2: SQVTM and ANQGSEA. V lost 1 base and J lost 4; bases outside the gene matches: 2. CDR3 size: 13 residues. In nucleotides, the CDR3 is TGCAGCGTTGAAGGTGCGGGAGCAGATACGCAGTATTTT. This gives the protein CSVEGAGADTQYF.

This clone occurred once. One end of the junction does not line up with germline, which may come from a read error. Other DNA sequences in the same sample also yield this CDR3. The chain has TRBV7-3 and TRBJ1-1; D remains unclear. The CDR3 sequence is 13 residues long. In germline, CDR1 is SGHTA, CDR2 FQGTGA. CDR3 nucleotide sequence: TGTGCCAGCAGCTTCCACGGGAACACTGAGGCTTTCTTT. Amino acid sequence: CASSFHGNTEAFF.

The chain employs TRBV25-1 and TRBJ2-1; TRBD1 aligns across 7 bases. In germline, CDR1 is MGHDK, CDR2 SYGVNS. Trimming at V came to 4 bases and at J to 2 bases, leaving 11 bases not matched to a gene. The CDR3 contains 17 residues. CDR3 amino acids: CASSATPGQNTYNEQFF. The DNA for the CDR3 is TGTGCCAGCAGTGCCACTCCGGGACAGAACACCTACAATGAGCAGTTCTTC.

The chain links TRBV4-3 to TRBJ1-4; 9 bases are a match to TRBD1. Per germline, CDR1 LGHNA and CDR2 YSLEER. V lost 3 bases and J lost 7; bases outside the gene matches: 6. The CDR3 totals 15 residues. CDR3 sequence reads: CASSQRQGGSEKLFF. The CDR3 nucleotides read TGCGCCAGCAGCCAGCGACAGGGGGGTTCTGAAAAACTGTTTTTT.

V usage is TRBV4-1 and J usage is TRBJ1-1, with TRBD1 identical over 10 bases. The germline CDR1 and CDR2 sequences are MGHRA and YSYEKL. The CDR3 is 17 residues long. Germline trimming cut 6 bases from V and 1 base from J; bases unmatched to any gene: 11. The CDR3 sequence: CASRFGQGDGPNTEAFF. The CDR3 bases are TGCGCCAGCAGATTCGGACAGGGGGATGGCCCGAACACTGAAGCTTTCTTT.

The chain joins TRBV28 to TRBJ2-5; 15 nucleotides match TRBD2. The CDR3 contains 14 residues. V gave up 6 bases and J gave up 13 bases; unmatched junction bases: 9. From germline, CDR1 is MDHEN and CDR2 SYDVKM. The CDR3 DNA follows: TGTGCCAGCAGCCGAAAGGGGACTAGCGGGAGGTGGTACTTC. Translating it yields CASSRKGTSGRWYF.

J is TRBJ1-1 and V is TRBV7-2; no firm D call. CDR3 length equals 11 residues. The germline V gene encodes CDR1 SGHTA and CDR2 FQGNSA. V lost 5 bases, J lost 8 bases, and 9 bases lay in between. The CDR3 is CASSPAVEAFF. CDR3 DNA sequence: TGTGCCAGCAGCCCAGCAGTGGAAGCTTTCTTT.

The CDR3 DNA is TGTGCCAGCAGACCAGGGTGGGGTACAGATACGCAGTATTTT. Amino acids: CASRPGWGTDTQYF. The J gene is TRBJ2-3, the V gene TRBV28; D perhaps matches TRBD1 (5 bases). CDR3 length: 14 residues. Germline loops: CDR1 MDHEN, CDR2 SYDVKM. V was pared by 6 bases and J by 3 bases, with 13 bases between.

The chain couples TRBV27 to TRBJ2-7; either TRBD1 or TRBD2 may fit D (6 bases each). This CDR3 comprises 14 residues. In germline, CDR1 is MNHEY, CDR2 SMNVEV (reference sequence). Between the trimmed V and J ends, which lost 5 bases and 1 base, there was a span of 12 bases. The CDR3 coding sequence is TGTGCCAGCAGTGGGGAAGGGGGGTCCTACGAGCAGTACTTC. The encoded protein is CASSGEGGSYEQYF.

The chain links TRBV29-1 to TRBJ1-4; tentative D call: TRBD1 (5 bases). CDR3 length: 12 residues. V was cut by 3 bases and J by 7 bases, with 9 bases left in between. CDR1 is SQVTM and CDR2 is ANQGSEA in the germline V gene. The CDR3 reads CSVDPGSEKLFF. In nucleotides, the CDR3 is TGCAGCGTTGATCCAGGGAGTGAAAAACTGTTTTTT.

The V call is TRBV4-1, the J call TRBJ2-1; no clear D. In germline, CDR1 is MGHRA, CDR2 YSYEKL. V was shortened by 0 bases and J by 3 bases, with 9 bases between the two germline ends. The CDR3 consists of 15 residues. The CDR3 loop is CASSQDRGFYNEQFF. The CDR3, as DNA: TGCGCCAGCAGCCAAGATCGCGGCTTCTACAATGAGCAGTTCTTC.

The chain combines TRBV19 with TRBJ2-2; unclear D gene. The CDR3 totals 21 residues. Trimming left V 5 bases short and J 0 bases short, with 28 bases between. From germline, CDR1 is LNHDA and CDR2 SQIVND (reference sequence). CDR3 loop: CASSLRYPLRTTPTNTGELFF. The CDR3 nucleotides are TGTGCCAGTAGTCTCCGCTATCCCCTCCGGACCACTCCGACGAACACCGGGGAGCTGTTTTTT.

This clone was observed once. For the CDR3, the DNA is TGTGCCGGATCTCTAGCGGGAGGGCCTGTCGAGCAGTACTTC. As protein: CAGSLAGGPVEQYF. The chain joins TRBV30 to TRBJ2-7, with 12 bases lining up with TRBD2. The trim removed 8 bases at V and 6 bases at J, leaving 11 bases unmatched. Germline loops: CDR1 GTSNPN, CDR2 SVGIG (reference sequence). The CDR3 length is 14 residues.

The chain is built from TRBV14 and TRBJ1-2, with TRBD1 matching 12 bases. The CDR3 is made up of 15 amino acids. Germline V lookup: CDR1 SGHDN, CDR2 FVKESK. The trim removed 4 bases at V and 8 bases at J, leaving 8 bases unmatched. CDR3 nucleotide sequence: TGTGCCAGCAGCCCGGTAACGGGACAGGGGGCAGGCTACACCTTC. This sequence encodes CASSPVTGQGAGYTF.

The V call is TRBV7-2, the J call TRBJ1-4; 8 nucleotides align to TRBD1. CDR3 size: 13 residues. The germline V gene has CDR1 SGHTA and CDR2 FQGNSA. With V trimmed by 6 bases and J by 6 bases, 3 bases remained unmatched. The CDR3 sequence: CASRPGGYEKLFF. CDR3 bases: TGTGCCAGCAGGCCAGGGGGCTATGAAAAACTGTTTTTT.

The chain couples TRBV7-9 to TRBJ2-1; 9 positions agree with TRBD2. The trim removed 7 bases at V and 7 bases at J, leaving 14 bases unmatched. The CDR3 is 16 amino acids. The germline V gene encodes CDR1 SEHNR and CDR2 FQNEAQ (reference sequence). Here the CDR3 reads CASNGGRGLAWNEQFF. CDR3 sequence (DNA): TGTGCCAGCAACGGGGGGAGGGGACTAGCTTGGAATGAGCAGTTCTTC. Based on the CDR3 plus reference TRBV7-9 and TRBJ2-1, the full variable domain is DTGVSQNPRHKITKRGQNVTFRCDPISEHNRLYWYRQTLGQGPEFLTYFQNEAQLEKSRLLSDRFSAERPKGSFSTLEIQRTEQGDSAMYLCASNGGRGLAWNEQFFGPGTRLTVL.

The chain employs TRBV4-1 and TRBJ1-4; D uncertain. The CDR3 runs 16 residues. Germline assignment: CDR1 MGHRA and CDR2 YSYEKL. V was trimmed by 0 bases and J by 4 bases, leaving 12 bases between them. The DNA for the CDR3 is TGCGCCAGCAGCCAAGAAGGAGACGAGTTTAATGAAAAACTGTTTTTT. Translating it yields CASSQEGDEFNEKLFF.

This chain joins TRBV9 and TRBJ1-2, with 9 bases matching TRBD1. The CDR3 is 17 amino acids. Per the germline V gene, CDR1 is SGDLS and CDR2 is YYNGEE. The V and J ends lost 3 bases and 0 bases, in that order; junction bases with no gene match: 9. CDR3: CASSGLLDRGPNYGYTF. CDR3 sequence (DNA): TGTGCCAGCAGCGGGCTTCTGGACAGGGGTCCTAACTATGGCTACACCTTC.

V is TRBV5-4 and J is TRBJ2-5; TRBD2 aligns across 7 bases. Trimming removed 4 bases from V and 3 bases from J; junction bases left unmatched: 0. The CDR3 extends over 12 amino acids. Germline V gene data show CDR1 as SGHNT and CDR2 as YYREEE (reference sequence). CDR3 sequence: CASSGREETQYF. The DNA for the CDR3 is TGTGCCAGCAGCGGGAGGGAAGAGACCCAGTACTTC.

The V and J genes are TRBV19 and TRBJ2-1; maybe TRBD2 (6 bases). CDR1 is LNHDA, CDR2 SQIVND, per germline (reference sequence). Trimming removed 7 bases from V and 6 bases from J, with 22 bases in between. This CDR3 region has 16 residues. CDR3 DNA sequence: TGTGCCAGTATCTCAGCCGGGACTCATGGCGGCAATGAGCAGTTCTTC. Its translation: CASISAGTHGGNEQFF. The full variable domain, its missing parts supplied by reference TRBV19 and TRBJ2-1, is DGGITQSPKYLFRKEGQNVTLSCEQNLNHDAMYWYRQDPGQGLRLIYYSQIVNDFQKGDIAEGYSVSREKKESFPLTVTSAQKNPTAFYLCASISAGTHGGNEQFFGPGTRLTVL.

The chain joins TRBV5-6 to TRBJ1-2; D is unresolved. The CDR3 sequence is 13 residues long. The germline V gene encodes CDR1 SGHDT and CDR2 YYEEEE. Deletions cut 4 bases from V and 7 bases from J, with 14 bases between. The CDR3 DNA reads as TGTGCCAGCAGCCCGACGCGGGGAGGTGGCTACACCTTC. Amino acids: CASSPTRGGGYTF.

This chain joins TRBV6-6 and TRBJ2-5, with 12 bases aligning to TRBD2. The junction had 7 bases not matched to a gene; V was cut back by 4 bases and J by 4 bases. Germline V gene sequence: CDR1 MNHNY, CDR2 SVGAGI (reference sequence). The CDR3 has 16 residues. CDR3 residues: CASSSMTSGSGETQYF. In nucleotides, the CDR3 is TGTGCCAGCAGTTCCATGACTAGCGGGAGTGGAGAGACCCAGTACTTC.

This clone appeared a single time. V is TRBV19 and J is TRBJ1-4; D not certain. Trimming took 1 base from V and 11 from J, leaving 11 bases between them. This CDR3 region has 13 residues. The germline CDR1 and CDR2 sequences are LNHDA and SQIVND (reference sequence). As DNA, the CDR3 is TGTGCCAGTAGTATAGGCTCGCCGGGGAAACTGTTTTTT. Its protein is CASSIGSPGKLFF. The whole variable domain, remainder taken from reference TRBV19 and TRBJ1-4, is DGGITQSPKYLFRKEGQNVTLSCEQNLNHDAMYWYRQDPGQGLRLIYYSQIVNDFQKGDIAEGYSVSREKKESFPLTVTSAQKNPTAFYLCASSIGSPGKLFFGSGTQLSVL.

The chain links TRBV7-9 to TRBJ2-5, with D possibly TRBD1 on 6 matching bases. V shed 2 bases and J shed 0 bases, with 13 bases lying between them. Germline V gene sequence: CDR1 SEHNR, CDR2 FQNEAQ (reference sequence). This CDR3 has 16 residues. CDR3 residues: CASSLLWTANQETQYF. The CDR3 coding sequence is TGTGCCAGCAGCTTATTGTGGACAGCCAACCAAGAGACCCAGTACTTC. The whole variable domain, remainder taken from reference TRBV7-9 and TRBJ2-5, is DTGVSQNPRHKITKRGQNVTFRCDPISEHNRLYWYRQTLGQGPEFLTYFQNEAQLEKSRLLSDRFSAERPKGSFSTLEIQRTEQGDSAMYLCASSLLWTANQETQYFGPGTRLLVL.

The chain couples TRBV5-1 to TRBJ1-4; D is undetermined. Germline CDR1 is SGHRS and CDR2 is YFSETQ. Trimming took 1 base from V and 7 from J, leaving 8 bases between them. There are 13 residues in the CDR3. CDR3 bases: TGCGCCAGCAGCTTGCTCTCGTCTGAAAAACTGTTTTTT. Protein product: CASSLLSSEKLFF.

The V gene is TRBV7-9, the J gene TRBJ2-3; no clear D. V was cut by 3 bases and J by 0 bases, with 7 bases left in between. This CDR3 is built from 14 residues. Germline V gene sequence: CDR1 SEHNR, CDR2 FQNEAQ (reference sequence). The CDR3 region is CASSLSMSTDTQYF. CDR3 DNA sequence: TGTGCCAGCAGCTTGAGTATGAGCACAGATACGCAGTATTTT.